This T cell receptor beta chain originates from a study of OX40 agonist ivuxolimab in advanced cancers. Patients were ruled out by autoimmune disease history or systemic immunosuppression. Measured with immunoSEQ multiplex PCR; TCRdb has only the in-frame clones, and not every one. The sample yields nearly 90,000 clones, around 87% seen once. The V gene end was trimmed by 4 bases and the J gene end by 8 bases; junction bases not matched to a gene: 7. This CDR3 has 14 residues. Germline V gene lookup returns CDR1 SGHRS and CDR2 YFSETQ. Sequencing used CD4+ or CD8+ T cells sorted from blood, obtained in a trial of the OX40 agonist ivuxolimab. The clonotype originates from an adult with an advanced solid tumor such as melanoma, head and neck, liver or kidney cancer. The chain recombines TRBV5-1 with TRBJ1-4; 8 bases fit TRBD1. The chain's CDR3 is CASSLDRAREKLFF. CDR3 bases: TGCGCCAGCAGCCTGGACAGGGCGCGCGAAAAACTGTTTTTT. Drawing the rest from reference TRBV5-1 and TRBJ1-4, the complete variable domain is KAGVTQTPRYLIKTRGQQVTLSCSPISGHRSVSWYQQTPGQGLQFLFEYFSETQRNKGNFPGRFSGRQFSNSRSEMNVSTLELGDSALYLCASSLDRAREKLFFGSGTQLSVL.